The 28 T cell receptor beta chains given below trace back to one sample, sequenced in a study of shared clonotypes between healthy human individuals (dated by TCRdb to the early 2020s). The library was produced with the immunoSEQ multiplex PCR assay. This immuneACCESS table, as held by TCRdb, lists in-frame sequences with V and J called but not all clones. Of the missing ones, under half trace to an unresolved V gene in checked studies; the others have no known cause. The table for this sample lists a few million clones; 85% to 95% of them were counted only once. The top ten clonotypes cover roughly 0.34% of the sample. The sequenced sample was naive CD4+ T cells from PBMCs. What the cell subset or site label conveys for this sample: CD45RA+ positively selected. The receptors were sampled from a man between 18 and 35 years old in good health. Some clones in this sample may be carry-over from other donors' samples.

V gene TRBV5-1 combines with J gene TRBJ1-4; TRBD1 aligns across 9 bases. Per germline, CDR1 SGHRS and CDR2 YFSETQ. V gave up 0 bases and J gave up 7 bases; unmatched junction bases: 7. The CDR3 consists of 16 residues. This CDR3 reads CASSLGSGTGIEKLFF. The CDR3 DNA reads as TGCGCCAGCAGCTTGGGATCCGGGACAGGGATTGAAAAACTGTTTTTT.

This CDR3 is CASSSPGQGVPGLAGGPPGEQYF. The CDR3 bases are TGTGCCAGCAGTTCTCCGGGACAGGGGGTTCCGGGACTAGCGGGAGGGCCTCCTGGCGAGCAGTACTTC. This sequence joins TRBV28 and TRBJ2-7; TRBD2 matches 16 bases. The germline gives CDR1 MDHEN, CDR2 SYDVKM. The CDR3 length is 23 residues. The V and J ends lost 4 bases and 6 bases, in that order; junction bases with no gene match: 27.

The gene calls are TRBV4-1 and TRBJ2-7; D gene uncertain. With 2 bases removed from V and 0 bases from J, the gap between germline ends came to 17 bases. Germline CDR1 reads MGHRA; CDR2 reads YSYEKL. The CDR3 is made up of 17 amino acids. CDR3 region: CASSQSLAPRSSYEQYF. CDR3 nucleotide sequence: TGCGCCAGCAGCCAATCTCTCGCGCCCAGGAGCTCCTACGAGCAGTACTTC.

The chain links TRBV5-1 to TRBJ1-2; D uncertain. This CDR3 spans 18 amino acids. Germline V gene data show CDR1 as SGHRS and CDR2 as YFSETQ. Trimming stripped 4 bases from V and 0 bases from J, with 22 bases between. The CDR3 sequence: CASSRNYRATISNYGYTF. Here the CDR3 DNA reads TGCGCCAGCAGCCGAAACTATAGAGCGACAATCTCTAACTATGGCTACACCTTC.

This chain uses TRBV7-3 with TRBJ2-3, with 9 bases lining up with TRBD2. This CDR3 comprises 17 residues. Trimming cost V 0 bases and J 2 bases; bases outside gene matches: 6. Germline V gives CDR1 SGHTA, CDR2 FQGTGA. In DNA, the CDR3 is TGTGCCAGCAGCTTAACTGCTAGCGGGACCTCCACAGATACGCAGTATTTT. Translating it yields CASSLTASGTSTDTQYF.

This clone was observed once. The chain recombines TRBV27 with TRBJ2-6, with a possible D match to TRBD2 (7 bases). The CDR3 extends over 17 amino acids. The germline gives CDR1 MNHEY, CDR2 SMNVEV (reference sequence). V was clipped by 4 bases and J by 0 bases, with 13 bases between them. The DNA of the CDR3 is TGTGCCAGCAGTTCCGGGGGGCGGGACTCTGGGGCCAACGTCCTGACTTTC. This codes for CASSSGGRDSGANVLTF.

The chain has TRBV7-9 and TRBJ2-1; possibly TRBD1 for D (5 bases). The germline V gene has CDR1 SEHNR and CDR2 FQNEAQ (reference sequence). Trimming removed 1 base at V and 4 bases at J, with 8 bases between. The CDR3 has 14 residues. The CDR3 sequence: CASSLGQIYNEQFF. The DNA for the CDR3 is TGTGCCAGCAGCTTAGGACAGATTTACAATGAGCAGTTCTTC. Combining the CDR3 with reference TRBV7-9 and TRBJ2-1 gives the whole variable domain DTGVSQNPRHKITKRGQNVTFRCDPISEHNRLYWYRQTLGQGPEFLTYFQNEAQLEKSRLLSDRFSAERPKGSFSTLEIQRTEQGDSAMYLCASSLGQIYNEQFFGPGTRLTVL.

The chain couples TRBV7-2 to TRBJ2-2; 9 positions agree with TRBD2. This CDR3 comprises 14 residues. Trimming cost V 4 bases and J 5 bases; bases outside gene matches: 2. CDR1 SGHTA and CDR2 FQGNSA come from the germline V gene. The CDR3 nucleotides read TGTGCCAGCAGCTCCACTAGCGGGACCGGGGAGCTGTTTTTT. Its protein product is CASSSTSGTGELFF.

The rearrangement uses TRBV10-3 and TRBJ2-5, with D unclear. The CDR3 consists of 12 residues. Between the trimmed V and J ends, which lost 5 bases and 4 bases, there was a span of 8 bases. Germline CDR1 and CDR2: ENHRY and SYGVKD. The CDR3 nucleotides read TGTGCCATCAGTTCCTCTCTAGAGACCCAGTACTTC. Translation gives CAISSSLETQYF.

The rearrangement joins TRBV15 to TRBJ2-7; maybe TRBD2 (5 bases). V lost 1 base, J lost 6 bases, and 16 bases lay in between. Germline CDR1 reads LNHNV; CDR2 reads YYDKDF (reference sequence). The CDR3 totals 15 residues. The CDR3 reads CATSRGGVERSEQYF. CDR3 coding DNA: TGTGCCACCAGCAGAGGGGGTGTGGAGCGGAGCGAGCAGTACTTC.

CDR3 DNA: TGTGCCAGCAGTACGGGACAGTCCGAGCAGTACTTC. This translates into CASSTGQSEQYF. The rearrangement links TRBV28 to TRBJ2-7, with TRBD1 matching 7 bases. Germline trimming cut 5 bases from V and 6 bases from J; bases unmatched to any gene: 4. Germline V gene sequence: CDR1 MDHEN, CDR2 SYDVKM. The CDR3 consists of 12 residues.

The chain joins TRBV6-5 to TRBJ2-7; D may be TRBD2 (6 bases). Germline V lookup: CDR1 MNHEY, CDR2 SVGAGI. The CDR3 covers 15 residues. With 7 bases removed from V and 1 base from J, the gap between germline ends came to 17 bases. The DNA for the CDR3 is TGTGCCAGCAAAATGTACGGAGGGGAGTCCTACGAGCAGTACTTC. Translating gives CASKMYGGESYEQYF.

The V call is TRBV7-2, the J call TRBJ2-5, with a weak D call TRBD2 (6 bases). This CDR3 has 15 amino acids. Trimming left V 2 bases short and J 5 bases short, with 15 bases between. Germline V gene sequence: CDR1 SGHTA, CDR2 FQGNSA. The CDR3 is CASSLITGGVETQYF. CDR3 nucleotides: TGTGCCAGCAGCTTAATAACTGGAGGGGTTGAGACCCAGTACTTC. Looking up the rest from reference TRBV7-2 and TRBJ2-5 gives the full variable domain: GAGVSQSPSNKVTEKGKDVELRCDPISGHTALYWYRQSLGQGLEFLIYFQGNSAPDKSGLPSDRFSAERTGGSVSTLTIQRTQQEDSAVYLCASSLITGGVETQYFGPGTRLLVL.

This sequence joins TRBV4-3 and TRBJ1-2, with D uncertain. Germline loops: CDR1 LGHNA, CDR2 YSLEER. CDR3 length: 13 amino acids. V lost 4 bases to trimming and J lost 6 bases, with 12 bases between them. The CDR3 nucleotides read TGCGCCAGCAGCCCCGTCCTCGGGCATGGCTACACCTTC. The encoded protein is CASSPVLGHGYTF.

The CDR3 DNA follows: TGTGCCAGTAGTATCGGTAGAGGGTACACTGAAGCTTTCTTT. The encoded protein is CASSIGRGYTEAFF. This chain joins TRBV19 and TRBJ1-1; unclear D gene. The CDR3 is 14 amino acids. Germline V gives CDR1 LNHDA, CDR2 SQIVND (reference sequence). Trimming removed 3 bases from V and 3 bases from J, with 11 bases in between.

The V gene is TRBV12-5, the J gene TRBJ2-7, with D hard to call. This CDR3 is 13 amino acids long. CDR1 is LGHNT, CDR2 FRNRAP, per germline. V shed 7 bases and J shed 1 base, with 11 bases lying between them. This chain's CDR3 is CASAPLGSYEQYF. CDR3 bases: TGTGCTAGTGCCCCCTTGGGGTCCTACGAGCAGTACTTC.

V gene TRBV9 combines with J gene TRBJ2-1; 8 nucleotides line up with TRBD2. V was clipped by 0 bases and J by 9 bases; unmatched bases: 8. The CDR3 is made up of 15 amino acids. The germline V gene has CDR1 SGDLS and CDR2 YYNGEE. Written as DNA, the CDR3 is TGTGCCAGCAGCGTAGCTCCCACTAGCGGCACTGAGCAGTTCTTC. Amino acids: CASSVAPTSGTEQFF.

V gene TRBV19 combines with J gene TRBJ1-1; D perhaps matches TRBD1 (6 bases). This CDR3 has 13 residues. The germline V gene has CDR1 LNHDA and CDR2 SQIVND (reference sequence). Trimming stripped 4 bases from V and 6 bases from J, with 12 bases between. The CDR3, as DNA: TGTGCCAGTAGTACGGGACAACTTTCTGAAGCTTTCTTT. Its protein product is CASSTGQLSEAFF.

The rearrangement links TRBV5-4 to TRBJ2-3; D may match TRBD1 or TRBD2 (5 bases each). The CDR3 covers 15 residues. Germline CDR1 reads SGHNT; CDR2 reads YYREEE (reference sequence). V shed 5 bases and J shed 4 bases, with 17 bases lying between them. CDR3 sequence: CASSARGARADTQYF. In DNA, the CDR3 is TGTGCCAGCAGTGCCCGAGGGGCGCGGGCAGATACGCAGTATTTT. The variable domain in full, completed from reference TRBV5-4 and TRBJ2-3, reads ETGVTQSPTHLIKTRGQQVTLRCSSQSGHNTVSWYQQALGQGPQFIFQYYREEENGRGNFPPRFSGLQFPNYSSELNVNALELDDSALYLCASSARGARADTQYFGPGTRLTVL.

DNA for the CDR3: TGTGCCAGCAGCGTGGACAGGGGAGGGTCCGGGGAGCTGTTTTTT. It is translated as CASSVDRGGSGELFF. The gene calls are TRBV2 and TRBJ2-2; 9 bases map to TRBD1. V lost 6 bases to trimming and J lost 6 bases; unmatched junction nucleotides: 8. The length of the CDR3 is 15 residues. The germline gives CDR1 SNHLY, CDR2 FYNNEI.

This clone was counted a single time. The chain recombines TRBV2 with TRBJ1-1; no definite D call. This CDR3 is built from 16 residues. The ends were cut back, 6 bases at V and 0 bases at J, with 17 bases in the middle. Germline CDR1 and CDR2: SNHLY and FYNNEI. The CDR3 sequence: CASRSLPPPVNTEAFF. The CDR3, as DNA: TGTGCCAGCAGATCGCTCCCCCCTCCGGTGAACACTGAAGCTTTCTTT.

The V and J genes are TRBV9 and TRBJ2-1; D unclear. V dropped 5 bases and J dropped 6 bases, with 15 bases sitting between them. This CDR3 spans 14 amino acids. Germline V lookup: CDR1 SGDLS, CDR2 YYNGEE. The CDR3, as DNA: TGTGCCAGCAGTCCCGGACCCGAGTTCAATGAGCAGTTCTTC. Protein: CASSPGPEFNEQFF.

CDR3 nucleotide sequence: TGTGCCAGTAGTATACTGTCCCGCGACAGGGAGAACACTGAAGCTTTCTTT. It translates to CASSILSRDRENTEAFF. J is TRBJ1-1 and V is TRBV19; 7 bases agree with TRBD1. CDR1 and CDR2 from the germline V gene are LNHDA and SQIVND (reference sequence). The CDR3 covers 17 residues. The V gene end was trimmed by 2 bases and the J gene end by 1 base; junction bases not matched to a gene: 10.

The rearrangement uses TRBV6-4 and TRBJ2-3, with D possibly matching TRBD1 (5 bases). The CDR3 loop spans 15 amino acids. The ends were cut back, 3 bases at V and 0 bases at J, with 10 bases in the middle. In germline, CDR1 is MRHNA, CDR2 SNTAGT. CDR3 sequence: CASSEGPWSTDTQYF. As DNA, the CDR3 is TGTGCCAGCAGTGAGGGGCCTTGGAGCACAGATACGCAGTATTTT.

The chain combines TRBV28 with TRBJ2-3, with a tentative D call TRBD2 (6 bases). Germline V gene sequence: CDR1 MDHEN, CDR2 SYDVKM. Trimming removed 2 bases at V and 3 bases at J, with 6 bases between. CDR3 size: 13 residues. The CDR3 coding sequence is TGTGCCAGCAGTTTACTAGCGACAGATACGCAGTATTTT. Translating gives CASSLLATDTQYF. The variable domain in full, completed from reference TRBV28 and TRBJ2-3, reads DVKVTQSSRYLVKRTGEKVFLECVQDMDHENMFWYRQDPGLGLRLIYFSYDVKMKEKGDIPEGYSVSREKKERFSLILESASTNQTSMYLCASSLLATDTQYFGPGTRLTVL.

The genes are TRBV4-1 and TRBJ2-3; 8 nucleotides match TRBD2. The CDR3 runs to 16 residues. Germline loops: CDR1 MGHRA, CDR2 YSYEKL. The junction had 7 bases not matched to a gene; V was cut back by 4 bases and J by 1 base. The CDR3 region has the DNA TGCGCCAGCAGCCGCGGTAGCGGGGTAGGCACAGATACGCAGTATTTT. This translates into CASSRGSGVGTDTQYF.

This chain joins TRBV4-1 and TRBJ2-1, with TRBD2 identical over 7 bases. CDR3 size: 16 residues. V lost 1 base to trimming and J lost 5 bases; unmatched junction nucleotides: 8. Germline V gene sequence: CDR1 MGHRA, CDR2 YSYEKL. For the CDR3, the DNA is TGCGCCAGCAGCCAAGGCCTAATGACTAGCCACAATGAGCAGTTCTTC. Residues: CASSQGLMTSHNEQFF.

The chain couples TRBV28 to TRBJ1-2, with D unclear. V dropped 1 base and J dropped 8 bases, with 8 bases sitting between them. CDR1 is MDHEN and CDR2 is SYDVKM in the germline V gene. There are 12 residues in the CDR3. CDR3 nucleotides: TGTGCCAGCAGTTTATCAGGTTCCGGCTACACCTTC. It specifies CASSLSGSGYTF.